This T cell receptor (beta chain) was sequenced during a study of T-cell reconstitution after alpha-beta-depleted transplantation in children (dated by TCRdb to the mid-2010s). Concerning the study at large: The study quantitatively tracked T-cell immune reconstitution after TCRalphabeta/CD19-depleted allogeneic hematopoietic cell transplantation in children using TCR repertoire profiling.

Receptor amplification or capture employed PCR. Sequencing took place on an Illumina HiSeq 2500. TCR library preparation used molecular barcoding, with unique molecular identifiers applied to normalize quantification of the TCRbeta repertoire. TCRdb redid the processing of the public reads, applying fastp at Q25 and MiXCR, and retained in-frame beta chains. Records with the same CDR3 protein are collapsed into one entry carrying the most frequent genes and DNA. The sample includes fewer than 400,000 distinct CDR3 sequences, with 23% observed a single time. The ten largest make up 11% of the sample. The cysteine opens and the phenylalanine closes a CDR3 of 15 amino acids. The sequence is cut down to CDR3 DNA, 45 bases in frame from base 1. Sequences SQVTM (CDR1) and ANQGSEA (CDR2) are obtained from the germline V gene. Trimming takes 2 bases from V and 1 base from J, and the germline ends sit 15 bases apart.

This clonotype was counted only a few times. Its target antigen remains unknown. No much larger clone is present one base from it, and per-base qualities are unavailable. What the authors observed across the whole study: In some patients, the high TCRbeta diversity seen at day 60 was put down to recipient T cells and intrathymic progenitors that had survived conditioning. The frequencies of hyperexpanded clones fell over the following months, and after one year, T-cell counts and TCRbeta diversity were mostly attributed to newly produced T cells. Apparently early alphabetaT-cell count recovery about two months after transplant reportedly relied on only several hundred rapidly expanded clones derived from non-depleted graft cells.

Taken with the paper, the label for treatment or condition translates to: allogeneic hematopoietic cell transplantation with graft depleted of TCRalphabeta T cells and CD19 B cells. Transplant recipients were children who received TCRalphabeta/CD19-depleted allogeneic hematopoietic cell grafts. The clonotype comes from a male patient younger than 18 who had a stem cell transplant for acute lymphoblastic leukemia, so the T cells may come from the graft donor. The sequence joins TRBV29-1 to TRBJ2-7; TRBD2 is possibly the D segment (6 matching bases). The sequencing here drew on PBMCs, mostly from graft donor cells, taken 180 days after TCRalphabeta/CD19-depleted stem cell transplant. This receptor carries the CDR3 CSVEREEGSSYEQYF. The DNA sequence reads TGCAGCGTTGAAAGGGAGGAAGGATCTTCCTACGAGCAGTACTTC.